The rows below give T cell receptor beta chains drawn from one sample of a study of cytomegalovirus exposure and HLA in healthy donors. Sequenced by immunoSEQ multiplex PCR; TCRdb stores in-frame clones only, minus some. Reported are 95,000 to 150,000 clones; the ten largest clones contain roughly 1%. The specimen sequenced was PBMCs. The receptors were gathered from a man aged 18-30 years in good health and CMV-seronegative. CDR3s leave out the opening cysteine and the closing phenylalanine or tryptophan. Fields, in order: CDR3 length, V gene, CDR3 protein.

>10|TRBV6-1
ATARGSYEQY
>12|TRBV7-9
ASTRRGGNTEAF
>13|TRBV19
ASSPGPGVNTEAF
>14|TRBV19
ASSAGWGEGRDEQF
>15|TRBV5-1
ASSLGLRGPHTDTQY
>11|TRBV6-4
ASSDGTALSYT
>14|TRBV6-5
ASSYVAGTGDYEQY
>14|TRBV4-1
ASSQNSGTGLEKLF
>12|TRBV18
ASSESVRNHEQY
>11|TRBV29-1
SVVVSMNTEAF
>13|TRBV5-4
ASSGTGSTTYEQY
>14|TRBV29-1
SGRDRGHEMDYGYT
>15|TRBV5-1
ASSSPGLAGLDNEQF
>13|TRBV5-8
ASSKGAAYNSPLH
>9|TRBV25-1
ASGENTEAF
>12|TRBV30
AWRSGGGKYGYT
>12|TRBV29-1
SAEGASDTGELF
>16|TRBV4-2
ASSPPGQGLTTNEKLF
>12|TRBV5-1
ASSSGQGREKLF
>9|TRBV5-1
ARQMNTEAF
>13|TRBV7-9
ASSSWTGDNSPLH
>14|TRBV5-1
ASSLGRGGDMDGYT
>13|TRBV27
ASSYRGELYNEQF